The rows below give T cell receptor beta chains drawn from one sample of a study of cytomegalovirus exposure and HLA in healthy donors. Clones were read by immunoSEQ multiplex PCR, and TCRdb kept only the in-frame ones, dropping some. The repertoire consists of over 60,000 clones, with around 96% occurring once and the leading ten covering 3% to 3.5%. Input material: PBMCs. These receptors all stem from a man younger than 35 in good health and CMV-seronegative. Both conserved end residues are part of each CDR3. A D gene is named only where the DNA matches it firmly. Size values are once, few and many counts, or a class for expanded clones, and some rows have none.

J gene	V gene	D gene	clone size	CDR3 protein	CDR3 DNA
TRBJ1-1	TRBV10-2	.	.	CASSLTGEAFF	TGCGCCAGCAGTCTGACAGGAGAAGCTTTCTTT
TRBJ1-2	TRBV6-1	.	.	CASSVATVVYGYTF	TGTGCCAGCAGTGTCGCCACTGTTGTTTACGGCTACACCTTC
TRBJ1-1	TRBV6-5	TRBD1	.	CASNNRGRGTEAFF	TGTGCCAGTAATAACAGGGGGCGAGGCACTGAAGCTTTCTTT
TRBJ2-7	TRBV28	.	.	CASSHRQDYEQYF	TGTGCCAGCAGTCATCGCCAGGACTACGAGCAGTACTTC
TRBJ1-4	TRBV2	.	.	CASSAGVSTNEKLFF	TGTGCCAGCAGTGCAGGGGTGTCAACTAATGAAAAACTGTTTTTT
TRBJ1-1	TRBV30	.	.	CAWAYRDSDTEAFF	TGTGCCTGGGCTTACAGGGATAGCGACACTGAAGCTTTCTTT
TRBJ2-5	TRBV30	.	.	CAWRRSAGTQYF	TGTGCCTGGAGGAGGTCCGCCGGCACCCAGTACTTC
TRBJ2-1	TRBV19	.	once	CASSVGPGNEQFF	TGTGCCAGTTCGGTGGGGCCTGGAAATGAGCAGTTCTTC
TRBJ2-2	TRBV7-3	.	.	CASSLTRGAGELFF	TGTGCCAGCAGCTTGACCAGGGGCGCCGGGGAGCTGTTTTTT
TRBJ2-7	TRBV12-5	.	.	CASGLGPGSYEQYF	TGTGCTAGTGGTTTAGGGCCGGGATCATACGAGCAGTACTTC
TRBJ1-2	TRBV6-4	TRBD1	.	CASSSVMDRAIRGYTF	TGTGCCAGCAGTTCTGTAATGGACAGGGCCATTCGGGGCTACACCTTC
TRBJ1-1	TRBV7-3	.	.	CASSLGQPVNTEAFF	TGTGCCAGCAGCTTAGGACAGCCCGTGAACACTGAAGCTTTCTTT
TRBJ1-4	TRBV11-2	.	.	CASSLFGAVNEKLFF	TGTGCCAGCAGCTTATTTGGGGCGGTTAATGAAAAACTGTTTTTT
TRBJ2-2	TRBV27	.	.	CASSLTGQYTGELFF	TGTGCCAGCAGTTTAACAGGACAGTACACCGGGGAGCTGTTTTTT
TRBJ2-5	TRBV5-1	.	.	CASSFDSPETQYF	TGCGCCAGCAGCTTCGACAGCCCAGAGACCCAGTACTTC
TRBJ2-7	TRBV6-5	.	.	CASSSGTNYEQYF	TGTGCCAGCAGTTCCGGGACAAACTACGAGCAGTACTTC
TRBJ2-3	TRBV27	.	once	CASSTARDSSTDTQYF	TGTGCCAGCAGTACCGCCCGGGATAGTAGCACAGATACGCAGTATTTT
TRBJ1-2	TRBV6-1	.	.	CASILGQSINYGYTF	TGTGCCAGCATCCTAGGACAGTCTATCAACTATGGCTACACCTTC
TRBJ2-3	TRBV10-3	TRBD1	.	CAISESNKADRGHVGTDTQYF	TGTGCCATCAGTGAGTCGAATAAAGCGGACAGGGGTCATGTGGGCACAGATACGCAGTATTTT
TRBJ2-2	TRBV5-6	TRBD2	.	CASSGGGLAGTGELFF	TGTGCCAGCAGCGGGGGGGGACTAGCGGGAACCGGGGAGCTGTTTTTT
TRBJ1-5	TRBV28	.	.	CASSLVPSLGQPQHF	TGTGCCAGCAGTTTAGTCCCCTCGTTGGGCCAGCCCCAGCATTTT
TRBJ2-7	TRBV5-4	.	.	CASSQTTETSSYEQYF	TGTGCCAGCAGCCAAACGACAGAGACTAGCTCCTACGAGCAGTACTTC
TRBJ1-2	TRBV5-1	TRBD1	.	CASSLTNKVGQGAQNSGYTF	TGCGCCAGCAGCTTGACGAATAAAGTGGGACAGGGGGCGCAAAATTCGGGCTACACCTTC
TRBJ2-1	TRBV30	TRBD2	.	CAWTKLAGTARSYNEQFF	TGTGCCTGGACCAAACTAGCGGGTACGGCGAGGTCCTACAATGAGCAGTTCTTC
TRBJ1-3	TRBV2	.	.	CASSGGPYSTSGNTIYF	TGTGCCAGCAGTGGCGGGCCGTACTCGACCTCTGGAAACACCATATATTTT
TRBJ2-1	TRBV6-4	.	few	CASSATDNPNEQFF	TGTGCCAGCAGTGCGACGGACAACCCCAATGAGCAGTTCTTC
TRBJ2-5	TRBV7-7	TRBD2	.	CASSLHGGGVETQYF	TGTGCTAGCAGCTTACACGGCGGGGGGGTTGAGACCCAGTACTTC
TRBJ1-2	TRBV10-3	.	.	CAIMSPGKDGYTF	TGTGCCATCATGTCTCCAGGGAAGGATGGCTACACCTTC
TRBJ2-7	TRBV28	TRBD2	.	CASCSGGTFYEQYF	TGTGCCAGCTGTAGCGGGGGGACCTTCTACGAGCAGTACTTC
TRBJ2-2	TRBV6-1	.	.	CASSEHFEGNTGELFF	TGTGCCAGCAGTGAACATTTCGAGGGAAACACCGGGGAGCTGTTTTTT
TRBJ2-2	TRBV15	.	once	CATSRVGVGGELFF	TGTGCCACCAGCAGAGTCGGGGTGGGCGGGGAGCTGTTTTTT
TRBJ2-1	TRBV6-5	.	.	CASSADSPTYNEQFF	TGTGCCAGCAGCGCGGACAGCCCAACCTACAATGAGCAGTTCTTC